Shown below are 8 T cell receptor beta chains from a single sample sequenced in a study of T-cell reconstitution after alpha-beta-depleted transplantation in children. Preparing the TCRbeta library involved the use of unique molecular identifiers. TCRdb called the PCR reads again in MiXCR, with one record for every CDR3 protein. Here the sample spans around 800,000 distinct CDR3 sequences, 16% being singletons. The source was PBMCs, mostly from graft donor cells, collected 360 days after TCRalphabeta/CD19-depleted stem cell transplant. These receptors originate from a male patient between 5 and 17 years old who had a stem cell transplant for acute lymphoblastic leukemia, so the T cells may come from the graft donor.

CDR3 in DNA: TGTGCCAGAAGGGGACTAGCATACAATGAGCAGTTCTTC. Translating it yields CARRGLAYNEQFF. The chain carries TRBV2 and TRBJ2-1; 9 bases match TRBD2. The CDR3 spans 13 residues. V dropped 9 bases and J dropped 4; count of bases not matched to a gene: 4. Germline CDR1 is SNHLY and CDR2 is FYNNEI.

CDR3 coding DNA: TGCGCCAGCAGCTCACAGGGACCCTGGAACACCGGGGAGCTGTTTTTT. It translates to CASSSQGPWNTGELFF. The chain combines TRBV5-1 with TRBJ2-2; a weak D match, TRBD1 (6 bases). The CDR3 runs 16 residues. Trimming removed 3 bases from V and 1 base from J, with 13 bases in between. The germline V gene has CDR1 SGHRS and CDR2 YFSETQ. Variable domain in full (rest from reference TRBV5-1 and TRBJ2-2): KAGVTQTPRYLIKTRGQQVTLSCSPISGHRSVSWYQQTPGQGLQFLFEYFSETQRNKGNFPGRFSGRQFSNSRSEMNVSTLELGDSALYLCASSSQGPWNTGELFFGEGSRLTVL.

V gene TRBV4-1 combines with J gene TRBJ2-7, with no clear D. The CDR3 extends over 17 amino acids. The V and J ends lost 4 bases and 5 bases respectively, with 24 bases between them. The germline gives CDR1 MGHRA, CDR2 YSYEKL. The CDR3 region has the DNA TGCGCCAGCAGCCGCCAAAGGGCCGTAGACGGGTATGACGAGCAGTACTTC. The encoded protein is CASSRQRAVDGYDEQYF.

The sample holds a few counts of this clonotype. V gene TRBV3-1 combines with J gene TRBJ2-1, with 12 bases identical to TRBD2. Germline V gene lookup returns CDR1 LGHDT and CDR2 YNNKEL (reference sequence). The ends lost 4 bases at V and 9 bases at J; junction bases unmatched: 7. The CDR3 covers 15 residues. The CDR3 loop reads CASSPGLAGMGEQFF. The CDR3 DNA follows: TGTGCCAGCAGCCCTGGACTAGCGGGAATGGGTGAGCAGTTCTTC.

This clonotype was counted ten times or more. The gene calls are TRBV20-1 and TRBJ2-3; 13 bases match TRBD2. The CDR3 spans 19 residues. Germline lookup yields CDR1 DFQATT and CDR2 SNEGSKA (reference sequence). After removal of 4 bases from V and 0 bases from J, the junction contained 13 bases not matched to a gene. CDR3 amino acids: CSATRTSGRYVGSTDTQYF. The CDR3 DNA reads as TGCAGTGCTACTAGGACTAGCGGGAGATATGTAGGAAGCACAGATACGCAGTATTTT.

The chain recombines TRBV5-1 with TRBJ1-1; the D gene is possibly TRBD1 (5 bases). Germline V gene lookup returns CDR1 SGHRS and CDR2 YFSETQ. The V and J ends lost 3 bases and 4 bases respectively, with 10 bases between them. The length of the CDR3 is 13 residues. CDR3 DNA sequence: TGCGCCAGCAGCTGGCAGGGTGGCACTGAAGCTTTCTTT. It translates to CASSWQGGTEAFF.

The chain carries TRBV5-1 and TRBJ2-2; D gene unclear. From germline, CDR1 is SGHRS and CDR2 YFSETQ. This CDR3 has 15 amino acids. The V end was cut by 4 bases, the J end by 2 bases, with 12 bases between. The CDR3 loop is CASSHDPSNTGELFF. DNA of the CDR3: TGCGCCAGCAGCCACGACCCAAGCAACACCGGGGAGCTGTTTTTT. The whole variable domain, remainder taken from reference TRBV5-1 and TRBJ2-2, is KAGVTQTPRYLIKTRGQQVTLSCSPISGHRSVSWYQQTPGQGLQFLFEYFSETQRNKGNFPGRFSGRQFSNSRSEMNVSTLELGDSALYLCASSHDPSNTGELFFGEGSRLTVL.

The gene calls are TRBV11-2 and TRBJ2-3, with 10 bases matching TRBD2. V lost 1 base and J lost 1; bases outside the gene matches: 14. The CDR3 spans 20 residues. The germline CDR1 and CDR2 sequences are SGHAT and FQNNGV. The CDR3 spells CASSLVFRLAGVFGTDTQYF. The CDR3 DNA reads as TGTGCCAGCAGCTTAGTGTTTAGGCTAGCGGGAGTCTTTGGCACAGATACGCAGTATTTT.